This entry concerns a single T cell receptor (beta chain). This clonotype was recorded at least ten times. Which antigen it targets is not known. Per-base quality was not reported, and no clone a single base away is much larger than it. The sample originates from a study of T cell repertoires in cytomegalovirus infection (dated by TCRdb to the late 2010s). In the study overall: Donor HLA type was relevant to the analysis, as public TCR beta signatures indicated carriage of CMV infection together with the matching HLA type.

Instrument used: Illumina HiSeq 1500. The public sequencing data were trimmed at Q25 with fastp and processed into clonotypes with MiXCR by TCRdb, which kept only in-frame beta chains. Rows are unified per CDR3 protein, each entry keeping the most common DNA and genes. This sample has 500,000 or so distinct CDR3 sequences in its table, and 16% of those were observed once. 20% to 30% of the sample is in the top ten clones. Overall study results and their limits: The ex vivo response was dominated by HLA-C-restricted CMV-specific TCR beta clonotypes, which also provided the single most frequent clonotype in two of eight donors. In both this cohort and an independent roughly 330-donor cohort, the cumulative frequency of public TCR beta family members distinguished carriers of CMV infection plus the relevant HLA type.

CDR1 and CDR2 are read off the germline V gene as SGHVS and FQNEAQ. V is trimmed back by 5 bases and J by 5 bases, and the junction contains 8 bases that no gene match accounts for. Including the terminal cysteine and phenylalanine, the CDR3 comprises 15 residues. Here the CDR3 DNA is all that survives: 45 bases in frame from base 1. Sequenced input: CD8+ T cells from PBMCs. The chain is made from TRBV7-8 and TRBJ2-5, with 10 bases matching TRBD2. The origin of this receptor is a human donor in good health (CMV status not recorded). Some clones in this sample may be carry-over from other donors' samples. The nucleotides read TGTGCCAGCAGCCTAACTAGCGGGGTTGGGGAGACCCAGTACTTC. Translated, it gives CASSLTSGVGETQYF. Outside the CDR3, residues come from the reference TRBV7-8 and TRBJ2-5 proteins, so the full variable domain is: GAGVSQSPRYKVAKRGQDVALRCDPISGHVSLFWYQQALGQGPEFLTYFQNEAQLDKSGLPSDRFFAERPEGSVSTLKIQRTQQEDSAVYLCASSLTSGVGETQYFGPGTRLLVL.